Only a few counts were recorded for the clone carrying this T cell receptor beta chain. The data are from a study of human T cells and chemical hapten exposure. Noted time point: pre-sensitization, week 0. The treatment denotes: therapeutic diphenylcyclopropenone sensitization with weekly scalp DPC. Every donor had alopecia and was 18 to 70 years old; all were suitable for DPC. This CDR3 contains 15 residues. Germline lookup yields CDR1 SGDLS and CDR2 YYNGEE. The V and J ends lost 0 bases and 2 bases, in that order; junction bases with no gene match: 0. Methods used by the authors: A per-sample median of 95,638 TCRs was observed, with a range of roughly 20,000 to 750,000. One entry per CDR3 protein, called by TCRdb with MiXCR from the RACE reads. The V and J calls and clone size are TCRdb's, not the authors'. The sample comprises around 380,000 distinct CDR3 sequences, 5.5% of which are singletons, and roughly 8.2% rests with the top ten.

The sequence came from a woman under 30 with alopecia areata. Some clones in this sample may be carry-over from other donors' samples. Specimen: whole blood, collected in connection with sensitization to the hapten diphenylcyclopropenone (DPC). The rearrangement links TRBV9 to TRBJ2-1, with 9 bases matching TRBD2. CDR3 protein: CASSVVAGAYNEQFF. CDR3 DNA sequence: TGTGCCAGCAGCGTAGTAGCGGGGGCCTACAATGAGCAGTTCTTC.